The 14 T cell receptor beta chains below were found in one sample sequenced in a study of T cell responses to AZD1222 COVID-19 vaccine. Clones were read by immunoSEQ multiplex PCR, and TCRdb kept only the in-frame ones, dropping some. Here the sample spans around 80,000 clones, 70% to 90% being singletons. The sample here was peripheral blood, taken on day 0 of AZD1222 vaccination. The origin of the receptors is an adult in good health.

V usage is TRBV6-1 and J usage is TRBJ1-2; 11 bases are a match to TRBD1. After removal of 0 bases from V and 4 bases from J, the junction contained 13 bases not matched to a gene. The CDR3 has 19 residues. The germline V gene has CDR1 MNHNS and CDR2 SASEGT. The CDR3 sequence is CASSEARWTGGALAYGYTF. DNA of the CDR3: TGTGCCAGCAGTGAAGCGCGTTGGACAGGGGGCGCTTTGGCCTATGGCTACACCTTC.

This chain joins TRBV11-2 and TRBJ1-1; TRBD1 is a possible D gene (5 bases). Germline V gene lookup returns CDR1 SGHAT and CDR2 FQNNGV. V shed 5 bases and J shed 1 base, with 14 bases lying between them. The CDR3 has 15 amino acids. The DNA for the CDR3 is TGTGCCAGCAGCCGCGGGGCCGGGGGGAACACTGAAGCTTTCTTT. Translation gives CASSRGAGGNTEAFF.

The chain carries TRBV7-6 and TRBJ2-1; no definite D call. Trimming removed 1 base from V and 0 bases from J, with 16 bases in between. The CDR3 runs to 18 residues. CDR1 is SGHVS and CDR2 is FNYEAQ in the germline V gene. CDR3 region: CASSLGRLNFRSYNEQFF. The CDR3 coding sequence is TGTGCCAGCAGCTTAGGGCGCTTAAACTTCCGCTCCTACAATGAGCAGTTCTTC. Full variable domain (remainder filled in from reference TRBV7-6 and TRBJ2-1): GAGVSQSPRYKVTKRGQDVALRCDPISGHVSLYWYRQALGQGPEFLTYFNYEAQQDKSGLPNDRFSAERPEGSISTLTIQRTEQRDSAMYRCASSLGRLNFRSYNEQFFGPGTRLTVL.

The chain links TRBV5-1 to TRBJ2-1; the D gene is possibly TRBD2 (5 bases). V was shortened by 0 bases and J by 9 bases, with 10 bases between the two germline ends. Germline CDR1 is SGHRS and CDR2 is YFSETQ. This CDR3 is built from 13 residues. The CDR3 spells CASSLGERSEQFF. CDR3 coding DNA: TGCGCCAGCAGCTTGGGGGAGCGGAGTGAGCAGTTCTTC. Looking up the rest from reference TRBV5-1 and TRBJ2-1 gives the full variable domain: KAGVTQTPRYLIKTRGQQVTLSCSPISGHRSVSWYQQTPGQGLQFLFEYFSETQRNKGNFPGRFSGRQFSNSRSEMNVSTLELGDSALYLCASSLGERSEQFFGPGTRLTVL.

The chain carries TRBV2 and TRBJ1-5; 9 bases agree with TRBD1. This CDR3 region has 15 residues. Germline V CDR1 and CDR2: SNHLY, FYNNEI. The V segment lost 6 bases and the J segment 9 bases; nucleotides outside the gene matches: 12. The DNA of the CDR3 is TGTGCCAGCAGCCCTAGGACAGGGGTCGCGCGGCCCCAGCATTTT. Translating gives CASSPRTGVARPQHF.

The V call is TRBV13, the J call TRBJ1-1, with TRBD1 identical over 8 bases. The germline V gene encodes CDR1 PRHDT and CDR2 FYEKMQ (reference sequence). This CDR3 has 13 amino acids. The ends lost 5 bases at V and 6 bases at J; junction bases unmatched: 5. As DNA, the CDR3 is TGTGCCAGCAGCCTTAACAGGGGGTCTGAAGCTTTCTTT. Protein product: CASSLNRGSEAFF.

This clone came up once. The chain has TRBV11-2 and TRBJ1-1; 7 nucleotides match TRBD1. This CDR3 is 14 amino acids long. J gave up 3 bases and V 4 bases, and 5 bases lay outside the gene matches. Germline lookup yields CDR1 SGHAT and CDR2 FQNNGV. CDR3 nucleotide sequence: TGTGCCAGCAGCTCACGACAGGGCTACACTGAAGCTTTCTTT. Its translation: CASSSRQGYTEAFF.

The genes are TRBV4-2 and TRBJ2-5; perhaps TRBD2 as D (5 bases). Germline V CDR1 and CDR2: LGHNA, YNFKEQ. The V and J ends lost 0 bases and 5 bases respectively, with 7 bases between them. This CDR3 is built from 13 residues. CDR3 nucleotides: TGTGCCAGCAGCCAAGAATCGGGGGAGACCCAGTACTTC. It codes for CASSQESGETQYF.

A few counts support this clone. V and J are TRBV5-6 and TRBJ2-1, with D perhaps TRBD2 (6 bases). The CDR3 spans 15 residues. The ends were cut back, 4 bases at V and 2 bases at J, with 13 bases in the middle. CDR1 is SGHDT, CDR2 YYEEEE, per germline. The CDR3 loop is CASSAGTQTYNEQFF. Here the CDR3 DNA reads TGTGCCAGCAGCGCCGGGACTCAGACCTACAATGAGCAGTTCTTC.

The chain joins TRBV7-2 to TRBJ2-1, with unresolved D. Germline loops: CDR1 SGHTA, CDR2 FQGNSA. Trimming removed 0 bases at V and 5 bases at J, with 11 bases between. The CDR3 has 15 amino acids. In DNA form, the CDR3 reads TGTGCCAGCAGCTTAGCGGGGTCACAACACAATGAGCAGTTCTTC. Amino acids: CASSLAGSQHNEQFF.

V usage is TRBV19 and J usage is TRBJ2-1; D gene uncertain. Per the germline V gene, CDR1 is LNHDA and CDR2 is SQIVND (reference sequence). V shed 5 bases and J shed 3 bases, with 11 bases lying between them. The CDR3 has 14 amino acids. In DNA, the CDR3 is TGTGCCAGTAGTCGTCAACTCCTCTACAATGAGCAGTTCTTC. Amino acids: CASSRQLLYNEQFF.

The chain carries TRBV7-8 and TRBJ1-2; 7 bases agree with TRBD1. V shed 5 bases and J 7 bases; nucleotides not matched to a gene: 13. The CDR3 loop spans 15 amino acids. From germline, CDR1 is SGHVS and CDR2 FQNEAQ. CDR3 DNA sequence: TGTGCCAGCAGCGCCCGAATAGGGGGCGCTTCTGGCTACACCTTC. Its protein product is CASSARIGGASGYTF.

The rearrangement uses TRBV2 and TRBJ1-2; a possible D gene is TRBD1 (6 bases). The CDR3 length is 14 residues. CDR1 SNHLY and CDR2 FYNNEI come from the germline V gene. V was trimmed by 7 bases and J by 5 bases, leaving 17 bases between them. The CDR3 loop is CASNGETGSYGYTF. The CDR3 DNA is TGTGCCAGCAACGGCGAGACAGGATCTTATGGCTACACCTTC.

The genes are TRBV29-1 and TRBJ2-1; D is ambiguous. This CDR3 spans 14 amino acids. V lost 4 bases and J lost 4, with 14 bases in between. CDR1 and CDR2 (germline): SQVTM, ANQGSEA. The DNA of the CDR3 is TGCAGCGTTGTAGGGATTAGCCTATACAATGAGCAGTTCTTC. This gives the protein CSVVGISLYNEQFF.